The 24 T cell receptor beta chains reported below all come from one sample, sequenced in a study of vaccination and CD4 T cells after COVID-19. As for treatment: approximately 9-day PBMC culture with coronavirus spike peptide pools or control peptides (ViraFEST assay). Antigens for these TCRs are unknown. Scientists ran DNA taken from cultured CD4+ T cells through the Oncomine TCR Beta short-read assay for sequencing. From the PCR reads, TCRdb called clonotypes with MiXCR, one entry per CDR3 protein. The sample consists of about 18,000 distinct CDR3 sequences, roughly 50% of them appearing once. Source material: CD4+ T cells from blood, cultured in vitro. These receptors were taken from a human donor who had recovered from COVID-19.

The V gene is TRBV13, the J gene TRBJ1-2; D is unclear. This CDR3 region has 13 residues. V was trimmed by 4 bases and J by 5 bases, leaving 11 bases between them. CDR1 and CDR2 from the germline V gene are PRHDT and FYEKMQ (reference sequence). CDR3 loop: CASSSHPRYGYTF. The CDR3 DNA follows: TGTGCCAGCAGCTCCCACCCTAGGTATGGCTACACCTTC.

The V call is TRBV20-1, the J call TRBJ2-1, with D tentatively TRBD2 (5 bases). Germline V CDR1 and CDR2: DFQATT, SNEGSKA (reference sequence). The CDR3 runs to 16 residues. Trimming cost V 0 bases and J 5 bases, with 17 bases left between them. The CDR3 DNA sequence: TGCAGTGCTAGAGATACCGCAGGAGGTTTACACAATGAGCAGTTCTTC. Translated, it gives CSARDTAGGLHNEQFF.

V and J are TRBV6-1 and TRBJ1-2, with 7 bases aligning to TRBD1. The CDR3 extends over 13 amino acids. Germline V gene lookup returns CDR1 MNHNS and CDR2 SASEGT. V lost 10 bases and J lost 6; bases outside the gene matches: 11. The CDR3, as DNA: TGTGCCACCCTGAGGACAGGAGGGGATGGCTACACCTTC. This sequence encodes CATLRTGGDGYTF.

As concerns this clonotype: The junction differs from germline at one of its ends, possibly a read error. The CDR3 nucleotides read TGTGCCACCGGTGAGAAGACGGCAGGGGACCCAGATACGCAGTATTTT. This gives the protein CATGEKTAGDPDTQYF. The chain is built from TRBV24-1 and TRBJ2-3; D may be TRBD1 (6 bases). CDR1 and CDR2 (germline): KGHDR, SFDVKD. CDR3 length equals 16 residues.

The V and J genes are TRBV10-3 and TRBJ2-1; D unclear. Germline CDR1 and CDR2: ENHRY and SYGVKD. V was pared by 0 bases and J by 4 bases, with 4 bases between. The CDR3 is 13 amino acids. As DNA, the CDR3 is TGTGCCATCAGTGAGTCGGGGTACAATGAGCAGTTCTTC. It codes for CAISESGYNEQFF.

The chain recombines TRBV6-1 with TRBJ2-2; D gene uncertain. Trimming shortened V by 6 bases and J by 3 bases, and 11 bases separated the two germline ends. Per germline, CDR1 MNHNS and CDR2 SASEGT. This CDR3 is 14 amino acids long. The CDR3 DNA sequence: TGTGCCAGCAGGACGAGCACCTACACCGGGGAGCTGTTTTTT. It translates to CASRTSTYTGELFF.

This chain uses TRBV28 with TRBJ2-3; D ambiguous. Germline V gene data show CDR1 as MDHEN and CDR2 as SYDVKM. V was trimmed by 8 bases and J by 0 bases, leaving 12 bases between them. The CDR3 totals 14 residues. The CDR3 protein is CASGDTTSTDTQYF. The CDR3 DNA sequence: TGTGCCAGCGGTGACACCACTAGCACAGATACGCAGTATTTT.

V gene TRBV7-9 combines with J gene TRBJ1-2; TRBD1 might be the D (5 bases). Trimming took 4 bases from V and 5 from J, leaving 20 bases between them. This CDR3 spans 16 amino acids. Germline loops: CDR1 SEHNR, CDR2 FQNEAQ (reference sequence). The CDR3: CASSSLQAANSYGYTF. The CDR3 DNA follows: TGTGCCAGCAGCTCTTTACAGGCGGCCAATTCATATGGCTACACCTTC.

Here the CDR3 DNA reads TGTGCCTGGAGTTTCCTGGGAGGGGGCTACGAGCAGTACTTC. Translating it yields CAWSFLGGGYEQYF. The rearrangement uses TRBV30 and TRBJ2-7; possibly TRBD2 for D (7 bases). This CDR3 comprises 14 residues. V was trimmed by 2 bases and J by 3 bases, leaving 14 bases between them. Germline V gene data show CDR1 as GTSNPN and CDR2 as SVGIG (reference sequence).

Turning to this clonotype: The junction and the germline gene differ at one end; a read error may be behind it. The V call is TRBV7-3, the J call TRBJ1-6, with TRBD1 matching over 8 bases. The CDR3 spans 14 residues. Per the germline V gene, CDR1 is SGHTA and CDR2 is FQGTGA. The CDR3 DNA reads TGTGCCAGCAGCGACGGGACAGGCAATTCACCCCCCCACTTT. Its protein is CASSDGTGNSPPHF. Complete variable domain (other parts from reference TRBV7-3 and TRBJ1-6): GAGVSQTPSNKVTEKGKYVELRCDPISGHTALYWYRQSLGQGPEFLIYFQGTGAADDSGLPNDRFFAVRPEGSVSTLKIQRTERGDSAVYLCASSDGTGNSPPHFGNGTRLTVT.

This clonotype was detected only a few times. The chain recombines TRBV11-2 with TRBJ1-1; 9 nucleotides align to TRBD1. The ends lost 4 bases at V and 11 bases at J; junction bases unmatched: 8. Germline CDR1 is SGHAT and CDR2 is FQNNGV. The length of the CDR3 is 13 residues. The CDR3 DNA reads TGTGCCAGCAGCTCCCAATGGGACAGGGAGGCTTTCTTT. Its translation: CASSSQWDREAFF.

V gene TRBV28 combines with J gene TRBJ2-1; TRBD2 aligns across 9 bases. The CDR3 consists of 19 residues. Germline CDR1 MDHEN, CDR2 SYDVKM. The junction had 14 bases not matched to a gene; V was cut back by 5 bases and J by 0 bases. The CDR3 DNA reads TGTGCCAGCAGTCCTGGGGGTCTAGCGGGAAGGGCCTCCTACAATGAGCAGTTCTTC. Its protein is CASSPGGLAGRASYNEQFF.

This chain connects TRBV6-1 to TRBJ1-4; D might be TRBD1 (6 bases). The germline V and J ends were trimmed by 6 bases and 8 bases, with 19 bases remaining between them. Germline V lookup: CDR1 MNHNS, CDR2 SASEGT. There are 15 residues in the CDR3. CDR3 sequence reads: CASRERGQRGEKLFF. In nucleotides, the CDR3 is TGTGCCAGCAGGGAGAGAGGACAAAGGGGGGAAAAACTGTTTTTT.

This clonotype occurred a few times. The chain joins TRBV11-2 to TRBJ2-1; D gene ambiguous. Germline V lookup: CDR1 SGHAT, CDR2 FQNNGV. Trimming pared 3 bases from V and 1 base from J, leaving 7 bases between. This CDR3 has 14 amino acids. The CDR3 DNA reads as TGTGCCAGCAGCTTTTTACGGTCCTACAATGAGCAGTTCTTC. It translates to CASSFLRSYNEQFF.

The chain couples TRBV10-3 to TRBJ2-5; D gene ambiguous. The V gene's germline CDR1 is ENHRY and CDR2 SYGVKD. The CDR3 is made up of 12 amino acids. With 4 bases removed from V and 5 bases from J, the gap between germline ends came to 8 bases. Here the CDR3 reads CAISASLETQYF. The DNA for the CDR3 is TGTGCCATCAGTGCAAGCCTTGAGACCCAGTACTTC.

This chain connects TRBV7-3 to TRBJ1-1; D not certain. Germline values: CDR1 SGHTA, CDR2 FQGTGA. The CDR3 is made up of 17 amino acids. Between the trimmed V and J ends, which lost 5 bases and 0 bases, there was a span of 19 bases. The CDR3 DNA is TGTGCCAGCAGCCAAATTAAGGGATTAGACCTGAACACTGAAGCTTTCTTT. This encodes CASSQIKGLDLNTEAFF.

This clonotype was counted only a few times. CDR3 amino acids: CASSFSTGELFF. CDR3 coding DNA: TGTGCCAGCAGCTTTAGCACCGGGGAGCTGTTTTTT. The chain carries TRBV11-3 and TRBJ2-2; no clear D. The CDR3 is 12 amino acids. Trimming removed 3 bases from V and 4 bases from J, with 3 bases in between. Germline lookup yields CDR1 SGHNT and CDR2 YENEEA. Based on the CDR3 plus reference TRBV11-3 and TRBJ2-2, the full variable domain is EAGVVQSPRYKIIEKKQPVAFWCNPISGHNTLYWYLQNLGQGPELLIRYENEEAVDDSQLPKDRFSAERLKGVDSTLKIQPAELGDSAVYLCASSFSTGELFFGEGSRLTVL.

This CDR3 is CASSQGWGGNTEAFF. In DNA, the CDR3 is TGCGCCAGCAGCCAAGGTTGGGGAGGGAACACTGAAGCTTTCTTT. This rearrangement joins TRBV4-1 to TRBJ1-1; D is uncertain. The CDR3 loop spans 15 amino acids. Between the trimmed V and J ends, which lost 1 base and 1 base, there was a span of 10 bases. The germline CDR1 and CDR2 sequences are MGHRA and YSYEKL.

The chain employs TRBV6-1 and TRBJ1-1; no definite D call. The CDR3 has 13 amino acids. Germline V gives CDR1 MNHNS, CDR2 SASEGT. V lost 8 bases and J 2 bases, leaving 12 bases between the germline ends. This CDR3 is CASAPGGNTEAFF. CDR3 nucleotides: TGTGCCAGCGCACCTGGAGGCAACACTGAAGCTTTCTTT.

This clonotype was seen only once. This rearrangement joins TRBV11-2 to TRBJ2-1; the D gene is possibly TRBD2 (5 bases). V lost 5 bases, J lost 1 base, and 12 bases lay in between. Germline V CDR1 and CDR2: SGHAT, FQNNGV. This CDR3 region has 15 residues. The CDR3 here is CASSLLSGSYNEQFF. The DNA for the CDR3 is TGTGCCAGCAGCCTACTGAGCGGATCCTACAATGAGCAGTTCTTC.

The chain has TRBV2 and TRBJ2-6; D unresolved. The CDR3 covers 16 residues. CDR1 is SNHLY and CDR2 is FYNNEI in the germline V gene. V lost 5 bases and J 1 base, leaving 12 bases between the germline ends. CDR3 in amino acids: CASSNPPGSGANVLTF. In nucleotides, the CDR3 is TGTGCCAGCAGTAATCCGCCGGGTTCTGGGGCCAACGTCCTGACTTTC. The full variable domain, with the rest looked up from reference TRBV2 and TRBJ2-6, is EPEVTQTPSHQVTQMGQEVILRCVPISNHLYFYWYRQILGQKVEFLVSFYNNEISEKSEIFDDQFSVERPDGSNFTLKIRSTKLEDSAMYFCASSNPPGSGANVLTFGAGSRLTVL.

V is TRBV6-1 and J is TRBJ1-1, with D uncertain. This CDR3 contains 15 residues. Trimming took 8 bases from V and 0 from J, leaving 16 bases between them. Germline lookup yields CDR1 MNHNS and CDR2 SASEGT. CDR3 amino acids: CASSWSSGMNTEAFF. The CDR3 nucleotides read TGTGCCAGCTCCTGGTCGAGCGGAATGAACACTGAAGCTTTCTTT.

The rearrangement joins TRBV5-1 to TRBJ2-7; 7 nucleotides align to TRBD2. V lost 0 bases and J lost 0; bases outside the gene matches: 3. CDR1 is SGHRS, CDR2 YFSETQ, per germline. The CDR3 spans 15 residues. This chain's CDR3 is CASSLDLAASYEQYF. The CDR3 nucleotides read TGCGCCAGCAGCTTGGATCTAGCGGCCTCCTACGAGCAGTACTTC. The variable domain in full, with the rest retrieved from reference TRBV5-1 and TRBJ2-7, is KAGVTQTPRYLIKTRGQQVTLSCSPISGHRSVSWYQQTPGQGLQFLFEYFSETQRNKGNFPGRFSGRQFSNSRSEMNVSTLELGDSALYLCASSLDLAASYEQYFGPGTRLTVT.

The chain combines TRBV27 with TRBJ2-3; perhaps TRBD2 as D (5 bases). Germline V gene sequence: CDR1 MNHEY, CDR2 SMNVEV (reference sequence). V lost 7 bases, J lost 2 bases, and 16 bases lay in between. This CDR3 has 15 amino acids. This CDR3 is CASKSGFTYTDTQYF. The DNA of the CDR3 is TGTGCCAGCAAATCGGGGTTCACCTACACAGATACGCAGTATTTT.